The following is a T cell receptor beta chain sequence with its context. The CDR3 length is 12 residues. Trimming pared 5 bases from V and 8 bases from J, leaving 12 bases between. CDR1 is SEHNR and CDR2 is FQNEAQ in the germline V gene (reference sequence). Those enrolled in Seattle joined during active infection and were followed longitudinally afterward. The record originates from a study of blood T cell repertoires in COVID-19. Study summary: Both acute and convalescent COVID-19 samples were obtained from the United States, Italy and Spain.

The authors' processing: The authors estimated nucleated cell counts from reference gene primer amplification. Only in-frame clones appear in the TCRdb table, and some are missing; sequencing was by immunoSEQ multiplex PCR. V and J calls and clone size are given by that table; D and trimming were obtained from the DNA. The sample records about 320,000 clones, nearly 90% being singletons. The receptor was derived from a woman aged 30 to 39 with COVID-19, enrolled during active disease. Material for sequencing was peripheral blood. The rearrangement links TRBV7-9 to TRBJ2-5, with a tentative D call TRBD1 (6 bases). CDR3 DNA sequence: TGTGCCAGCAGCCCACAGGGTGAAACCCAGTACTTC. It specifies CASSPQGETQYF.